The T cell receptor (beta chain) under discussion was sequenced for a study of CD8 T cells in ankylosing spondylitis. Broader study findings: Some motif variants were previously reported in reactive arthritis synovial fluid and blood. Reportedly, matched ankylosing spondylitis synovial fluid was significantly enriched for disease-linked clones. What seemed typical of ankylosing spondylitis blood was a TCR beta motif built from under 10 highly homologous variants.

The authors made TCR beta libraries by quantitative 5'-RACE with molecular barcodes. Via MiXCR, TCRdb re-called the 5' RACE reads, giving one row per CDR3 protein. The profile shows roughly 490,000 distinct CDR3 sequences, roughly 5.2% of them singletons. In this sample, this clonotype turned up many times. Its target is not known. V was pared by 8 bases and J by 3 bases, with 2 bases of the junction left unmatched. The CDR3 runs 12 residues. Germline CDR1 and CDR2: MDHEN and SYDVKM. This chain links TRBV28 with TRBJ2-7; 9 nucleotides line up with TRBD1. The sample comprised blood, either unsorted or a sorted T cell fraction (not recorded which). This receptor was obtained from a male donor with ankylosing spondylitis. CDR3 in amino acids: CASGTGFYEQYF. In nucleotides, the CDR3 is TGTGCCAGCGGGACAGGGTTCTACGAGCAGTACTTC.